Listed here are 5 T cell receptor beta chains from one sample, sequenced in a study of beta chain features in type 1 diabetes. For these receptors, no antigen is known. Study outcomes and limitations: The study found moderately but significantly shorter TCRB CDR3s in all four CD4+ subsets of Type 1 diabetes patients.

Every bit of the isolated RNA underwent reverse transcription, so sequencing read expressed TCRB transcripts. Clones were sequenced by immunoSEQ multiplex PCR, and TCRdb holds only the in-frame ones, with some missing. The sample gives around 150,000 clones, more than 60% of which show up once; around 0.096% is in the top ten. Sequencing input: naive CD4+ T cells from blood. The receptors originated from a man aged 30-40 years with type 1 diabetes.

The rearrangement links TRBV25-1 to TRBJ1-1; D might be TRBD1 (5 bases). Germline lookup yields CDR1 MGHDK and CDR2 SYGVNS. The CDR3 totals 14 residues. Trimming shortened V by 2 bases and J by 4 bases, and 11 bases separated the two germline ends. CDR3 nucleotide sequence: TGTGCCAGCAGTGAACTGGGGCGCTCCACTGAAGCTTTCTTT. This codes for CASSELGRSTEAFF.

The rearrangement links TRBV5-1 to TRBJ2-5; D is perhaps TRBD2 (6 bases). The CDR3 is 15 residues long. V lost 4 bases and J 4 bases, leaving 17 bases between the germline ends. Per the germline V gene, CDR1 is SGHRS and CDR2 is YFSETQ. The CDR3 coding sequence is TGCGCCAGCAGCCCCGGCGCGGACGGGGGAGAGACCCAGTACTTC. Translated: CASSPGADGGETQYF.

This sequence joins TRBV7-9 and TRBJ2-1; D may be TRBD1 (7 bases). Between the trimmed V and J ends, which lost 5 bases and 8 bases, there was a span of 13 bases. The CDR3 spans 13 residues. Per the germline V gene, CDR1 is SEHNR and CDR2 is FQNEAQ (reference sequence). The CDR3: CASSRQGGDEQFF. The CDR3 DNA is TGTGCCAGCAGCAGACAGGGCGGGGATGAGCAGTTCTTC. Looking up the rest from reference TRBV7-9 and TRBJ2-1 gives the full variable domain: DTGVSQNPRHKITKRGQNVTFRCDPISEHNRLYWYRQTLGQGPEFLTYFQNEAQLEKSRLLSDRFSAERPKGSFSTLEIQRTEQGDSAMYLCASSRQGGDEQFFGPGTRLTVL.

The J gene is TRBJ1-2, the V gene TRBV4-1; tentatively, D is TRBD1 (5 bases). V was cut by 0 bases and J by 8 bases, with 13 bases left in between. The CDR3 extends over 14 amino acids. Germline loops: CDR1 MGHRA, CDR2 YSYEKL. CDR3 residues: CASSQDPGPVGYTF. In DNA form, the CDR3 reads TGCGCCAGCAGCCAAGATCCAGGGCCGGTCGGCTACACCTTC.

The rearrangement uses TRBV4-3 and TRBJ2-2; 7 positions agree with TRBD1. CDR1 and CDR2 from the germline V gene are LGHNA and YSLEER. The CDR3 consists of 16 residues. With V trimmed by 1 base and J by 1 base, 3 bases remained unmatched. The CDR3 region is CASSQGQGVNTGELFF. CDR3 sequence (DNA): TGCGCCAGCAGCCAAGGACAGGGTGTGAACACCGGGGAGCTGTTTTTT.